Reported below is one TCR beta chain. The treatment was: oral pan-JAK inhibitor, 5-10 mg twice daily. The CDR3 totals 17 residues. Trimming took 4 bases from V and 1 from J; bases not matched to a gene: 5. Germline V gene lookup returns CDR1 SEHNR and CDR2 FQNEAQ (reference sequence). This record belongs to a study of CD8+ T cells in alopecia areata. RNA was extracted and reverse transcribed into cDNA as the sequencing template. Assay used: immunoSEQ multiplex PCR; TCRdb lists only in-frame clones, some missing. In the table there are approximately 200,000 clones, approximately 45% of which are singletons.

V gene TRBV7-9 combines with J gene TRBJ2-3; TRBD2 matches 13 bases. Sequencing was performed on CD4+ T cells sorted from blood, taken at approximately week 36, from a patient treated with tofacitinib. The sequence derives from a human donor with alopecia areata. CDR3 bases: TGTGCCAGCAGCTACCTACTAGCGGGAGGGGGCACAGATACGCAGTATTTT. This codes for CASSYLLAGGGTDTQYF.